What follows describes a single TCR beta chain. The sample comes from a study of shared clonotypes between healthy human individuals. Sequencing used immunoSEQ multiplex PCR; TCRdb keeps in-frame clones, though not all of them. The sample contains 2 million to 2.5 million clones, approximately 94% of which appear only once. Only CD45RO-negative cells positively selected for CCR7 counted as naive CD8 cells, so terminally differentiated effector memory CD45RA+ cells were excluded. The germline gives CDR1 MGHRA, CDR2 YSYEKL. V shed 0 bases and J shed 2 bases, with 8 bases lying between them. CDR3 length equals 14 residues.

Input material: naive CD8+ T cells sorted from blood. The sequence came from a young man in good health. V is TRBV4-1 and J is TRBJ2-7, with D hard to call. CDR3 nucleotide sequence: TGCGCCAGCAGCCAAGAAACTATAGCCTACGAGCAGTACTTC. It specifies CASSQETIAYEQYF.